Here is one T cell receptor (beta chain) with its context. Its antigen is as yet unknown. This entry is derived from a study of cytomegalovirus exposure and HLA in healthy donors. Across the whole study: Most donors, approximately 82% of a few hundred genotyped, fell in the Caucasian-associated ancestry cluster. Findings and caveats of the study: Association of a missense DCLRE1C variant with TCR beta V- and J-gene trimming was reported in a later analysis.

In the PCR, 60 Vbeta and 13 Jbeta primers were used. Sequencing used immunoSEQ multiplex PCR; TCRdb keeps in-frame clones, though not all of them. The sample data list over 100,000 clones. This receptor was identified in a man between 35 and 55 years old in good health and CMV-seropositive. Sequencing input: PBMCs.

CDR3 in DNA: TGTGCCAGCAGTGGGACAGGGGGGTATCAGCCCCAGCATTTT. Residues: CASSGTGGYQPQHF. V is TRBV2 and J is TRBJ1-5, with 10 bases lining up with TRBD1. The germline V gene encodes CDR1 SNHLY and CDR2 FYNNEI. V dropped 4 bases and J dropped 5; count of bases not matched to a gene: 2. The CDR3 is 14 residues long.